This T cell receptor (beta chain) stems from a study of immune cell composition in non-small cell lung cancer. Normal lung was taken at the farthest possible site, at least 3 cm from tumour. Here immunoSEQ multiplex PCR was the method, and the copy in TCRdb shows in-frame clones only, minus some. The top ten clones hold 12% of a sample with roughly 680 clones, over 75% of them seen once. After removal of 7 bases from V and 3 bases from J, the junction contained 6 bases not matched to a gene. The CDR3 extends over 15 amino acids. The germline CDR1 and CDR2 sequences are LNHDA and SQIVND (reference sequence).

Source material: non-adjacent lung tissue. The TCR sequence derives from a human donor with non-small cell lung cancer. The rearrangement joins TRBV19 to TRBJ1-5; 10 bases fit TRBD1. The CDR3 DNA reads TGTGCCAGTACCATGACAGGGGGCAACAATCAGCCCCAGCATTTT. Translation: CASTMTGGNNQPQHF.